This T cell receptor beta chain was obtained from a study of T-cell memory formation after mild COVID-19. General observations from the study: Clonal second-wave expansions that peaked on day 37 had unconfirmed SARS-CoV-2 specificity.

This clonotype has only a few counts. Its antigen is unidentified. Using its own MiXCR run on the 5' RACE reads, TCRdb lists one record per CDR3 protein. The sample includes 350,000 to 400,000 distinct CDR3 sequences, around an eighth of them seen just once. Sequenced: PBMCs or a T cell subset sorted from them (not recorded which). The sequence came from a man between 18 and 29 years old who had mild COVID-19 (a few samples of this study predate the infection). Cell type and time point are not known.

CDR3 region: CASSLRLEETQYF. The CDR3 nucleotides read TGTGCCAGCAGCTTGCGGCTTGAAGAGACCCAGTACTTC. The gene calls are TRBV5-5 and TRBJ2-5, with D uncertain. V lost 1 base and J lost 3, with 7 bases in between. Germline V gene lookup returns CDR1 SGHKS and CDR2 YYEKEE (reference sequence). The CDR3 consists of 13 residues.